The 29 T cell receptor beta chains below all came from one sample that was sequenced in a study of T-cell memory formation after mild COVID-19 (dated by TCRdb to the early 2020s). Library creation used 5' RACE. The sequencer was an Illumina NovaSeq 6000. TCRdb trimmed the raw reads at Q25, called clones with MiXCR and kept productive beta chains. Duplicate CDR3 protein sequences are folded into a single record with the most common DNA and genes. The sample contains hundreds of thousands of distinct CDR3 sequences, over 15% of them found a single time. The top ten constitute over 2% of the sample. Sequencing was carried out using PBMCs or a T cell subset sorted from them (not recorded which). These receptors were obtained from an adult woman who had mild COVID-19 (a few samples of this study predate the infection). The sample titles of this study are shuffled in the database, so cell type and time point are left out; the donor was told from shared clones.

This clonotype was seen more than once but under ten times. The rearrangement joins TRBV30 to TRBJ2-2; TRBD1 aligns across 7 bases. CDR1 is GTSNPN, CDR2 SVGIG, per germline (reference sequence). The CDR3 runs to 16 residues. V trimming: 2 bases; J trimming: 2 bases; junction bases outside the gene matches: 8. DNA for the CDR3: TGTGCCTGGAGTACCCTGGGACAGCGAAACACCGGGGAGCTGTTTTTT. Residues: CAWSTLGQRNTGELFF.

This clonotype has a count of ten or more. This sequence joins TRBV5-1 and TRBJ1-2, with 12 bases identical to TRBD1. Trimming at V came to 2 bases and at J to 3 bases, leaving 2 bases not matched to a gene. Germline CDR1 reads SGHRS; CDR2 reads YFSETQ. The CDR3 is 15 residues long. For the CDR3, the DNA is TGCGCCAGCAGCTTAGGGACAGGGGGCGACTATGGCTACACCTTC. Protein product: CASSLGTGGDYGYTF.

The chain employs TRBV12-3 or TRBV12-4 and TRBJ1-2; the D gene is possibly TRBD1 (6 bases). The CDR3 is 17 amino acids. The V end lost 5 bases, the J end lost 4 bases, and 23 bases lay between the germline ends. The CDR3 loop reads CASSHSPSDRPGYGYTF. DNA of the CDR3: TGTGCCAGCAGTCACAGCCCCTCGGACAGACCCGGCTATGGCTACACCTTC.

The chain is built from TRBV12-3 or TRBV12-4 and TRBJ2-2; TRBD1 might be the D (5 bases). The CDR3 length is 16 residues. Trimming took 2 bases from V and 4 from J, leaving 14 bases between them. The CDR3, as DNA: TGTGCCAGCAGTTTACGGATGGGGCCCCTCACCGGGGAGCTGTTTTTT. Translation: CASSLRMGPLTGELFF.

This clonotype has at least ten counts. The rearrangement joins TRBV6-5 to TRBJ2-7; 7 nucleotides match TRBD1. Germline V gives CDR1 MNHEY, CDR2 SVGAGI. This CDR3 is built from 15 residues. The V segment lost 1 base and the J segment 2 bases; nucleotides outside the gene matches: 5. The CDR3 loop reads CASSYYRTGTYEQYF. In DNA form, the CDR3 reads TGTGCCAGCAGTTACTACCGGACAGGCACCTACGAGCAGTACTTC.

This clonotype came up a few times. The gene calls are TRBV20-1 and TRBJ1-4; perhaps TRBD1 as D (6 bases). The CDR3 contains 12 residues. Trimming shortened V by 6 bases and J by 8 bases, and 13 bases separated the two germline ends. The V gene's germline CDR1 is DFQATT and CDR2 SNEGSKA (reference sequence). CDR3 DNA sequence: TGCAGTGCCACAGGGTCACAGGAAAAACTGTTTTTT. Its translation: CSATGSQEKLFF.

The rearrangement links TRBV4-1 to TRBJ2-5; D not resolved. Trimming removed 1 base at V and 5 bases at J, with 11 bases between. Germline loops: CDR1 MGHRA, CDR2 YSYEKL. This CDR3 comprises 14 residues. The CDR3 region is CASSQAFRGETQYF. The CDR3 nucleotides read TGCGCCAGCAGCCAAGCCTTCCGTGGGGAGACCCAGTACTTC.

The rearrangement joins TRBV5-1 to TRBJ2-7, with TRBD2 matching over 7 bases. V gave up 0 bases and J gave up 1 base; unmatched junction bases: 10. Germline CDR1 SGHRS, CDR2 YFSETQ. The CDR3 extends over 17 amino acids. This CDR3 reads CASSLAGLADLSYEQYF. CDR3 bases: TGCGCCAGCAGCTTGGCTGGCCTAGCGGATCTATCCTACGAGCAGTACTTC. The complete variable domain, with remaining parts taken from reference TRBV5-1 and TRBJ2-7, reads KAGVTQTPRYLIKTRGQQVTLSCSPISGHRSVSWYQQTPGQGLQFLFEYFSETQRNKGNFPGRFSGRQFSNSRSEMNVSTLELGDSALYLCASSLAGLADLSYEQYFGPGTRLTVT.

The genes are TRBV3-1 and TRBJ2-5; 9 nucleotides align to TRBD1. The germline gives CDR1 LGHDT, CDR2 YNNKEL (reference sequence). V was pared by 2 bases and J by 4 bases, with 2 bases of the junction left unmatched. CDR3 length equals 14 residues. The CDR3: CASSQRQGGETQYF. The DNA for the CDR3 is TGTGCCAGCAGCCAACGACAGGGGGGAGAGACCCAGTACTTC.

The chain links TRBV9 to TRBJ2-2, with a possible D match to TRBD1 (6 bases). CDR1 SGDLS and CDR2 YYNGEE come from the germline V gene. Trimming took 4 bases from V and 0 from J, leaving 10 bases between them. The CDR3 covers 15 residues. The DNA for the CDR3 is TGTGCCAGCAGCTTTCAGGGGACGAACACCGGGGAGCTGTTTTTT. Protein sequence: CASSFQGTNTGELFF.

The J gene is TRBJ2-7, the V gene TRBV7-2; no clear D. Germline V gene lookup returns CDR1 SGHTA and CDR2 FQGNSA. V was clipped by 5 bases and J by 0 bases, with 8 bases between them. This CDR3 region has 13 residues. CDR3 loop: CASSIGHSYEQYF. Written as DNA, the CDR3 is TGTGCCAGCAGCATAGGGCACTCCTACGAGCAGTACTTC.

This clonotype was seen repeatedly, ten times or more. The V gene is TRBV7-2, the J gene TRBJ2-7; D is perhaps TRBD2 (5 bases). V was cut by 1 base and J by 7 bases, with 17 bases left in between. The CDR3 spans 15 residues. CDR1 SGHTA and CDR2 FQGNSA come from the germline V gene. The CDR3 region is CASSLERLAMGEQYF. In DNA form, the CDR3 reads TGTGCCAGCAGCTTAGAGCGTCTAGCCATGGGGGAGCAGTACTTC.

The chain combines TRBV7-2 with TRBJ1-2, with D possibly being TRBD1 (5 bases). Trimming took 3 bases from V and 7 from J, leaving 9 bases between them. CDR3 size: 12 residues. Per the germline V gene, CDR1 is SGHTA and CDR2 is FQGNSA. The CDR3 DNA sequence: TGTGCCAGCAGCTTCGCCAGGGCTGGCTACACCTTC. Amino acid sequence: CASSFARAGYTF.

This clonotype was seen more than once but under ten times. One end of the junction varies from germline; a read error may be responsible. CDR3 in amino acids: CASSFWAGAPLW. Here the CDR3 DNA reads TGTGCCAGCAGTTTTTGGGCGGGGGCTCCCCTCTGG. The chain recombines TRBV12-3 or TRBV12-4 with TRBJ1-2, with D possibly matching TRBD1 (6 bases). CDR3 length: 12 residues.

This clonotype was detected many times. The chain carries TRBV7-2 and TRBJ2-3; TRBD2 aligns across 9 bases. Per germline, CDR1 SGHTA and CDR2 FQGNSA. V trimming: 4 bases; J trimming: 1 base; junction bases outside the gene matches: 9. CDR3 length equals 17 residues. The CDR3 nucleotides are TGTGCCAGCAGCTCCATCTATAGCGGGGGAGGCACAGATACGCAGTATTTT. It yields the protein CASSSIYSGGGTDTQYF.

This clonotype has just a few counts. V usage is TRBV7-3 and J usage is TRBJ2-5; D unclear. The ends were cut back, 5 bases at V and 5 bases at J, with 15 bases in the middle. CDR1 is SGHTA and CDR2 is FQGTGA in the germline V gene. The CDR3 sequence is 14 residues long. The CDR3 loop reads CASSPLALRETQYF. The CDR3 DNA reads as TGTGCCAGCAGCCCCCTCGCCCTGCGGGAGACCCAGTACTTC. Full variable domain (rest looked up from reference TRBV7-3 and TRBJ2-5): GAGVSQTPSNKVTEKGKYVELRCDPISGHTALYWYRQSLGQGPEFLIYFQGTGAADDSGLPNDRFFAVRPEGSVSTLKIQRTERGDSAVYLCASSPLALRETQYFGPGTRLLVL.

The rearrangement links TRBV6-1 to TRBJ1-2, with D possibly being TRBD1 (5 bases). V was clipped by 1 base and J by 5 bases, with 14 bases between them. Germline lookup yields CDR1 MNHNS and CDR2 SASEGT. The CDR3 runs to 15 residues. The CDR3 sequence is CASSEVETAIYGYTF. CDR3 in DNA: TGTGCCAGCAGTGAAGTAGAGACAGCAATTTATGGCTACACCTTC.

The chain joins TRBV19 to TRBJ2-3, with 11 positions matching TRBD1. CDR1 and CDR2 (germline): LNHDA, SQIVND (reference sequence). The CDR3 runs 14 residues. With V trimmed by 9 bases and J by 1 base, 3 bases remained unmatched. CDR3 sequence (DNA): TGTGCCAGCAAGGACAGGGGGCGCACAGATACGCAGTATTTT. Protein: CASKDRGRTDTQYF.

This clonotype showed up just a few times. The chain links TRBV9 to TRBJ2-7; 13 bases map to TRBD2. The V segment lost 0 bases and the J segment 7 bases; nucleotides outside the gene matches: 7. From germline, CDR1 is SGDLS and CDR2 YYNGEE. This CDR3 region has 16 residues. CDR3 sequence reads: CASSVGGLAGESEQYF. Written as DNA, the CDR3 is TGTGCCAGCAGCGTAGGAGGACTAGCGGGAGAGAGTGAGCAGTACTTC.

J is TRBJ1-1 and V is TRBV19; D is undetermined. CDR3 length: 13 residues. Trimming stripped 5 bases from V and 1 base from J, with 8 bases between. Germline lookup yields CDR1 LNHDA and CDR2 SQIVND (reference sequence). CDR3 sequence reads: CASSGGSNTEAFF. Written as DNA, the CDR3 is TGTGCCAGTAGTGGTGGCTCGAACACTGAAGCTTTCTTT.

A word on this clonotype: At one of its ends the junction is not consistent with the germline gene, which may arise from a read error. The genes are TRBV5-1 and TRBJ1-2; TRBD1 might be the D (5 bases). Germline V gene data show CDR1 as SGHRS and CDR2 as YFSETQ. This CDR3 has 14 amino acids. The CDR3 loop is CASSLEGREDGCTF. DNA for the CDR3: TGCGCCAGCAGCTTGGAGGGCAGGGAGGATGGCTGCACCTTC. Looking up the rest from reference TRBV5-1 and TRBJ1-2 gives the full variable domain: KAGVTQTPRYLIKTRGQQVTLSCSPISGHRSVSWYQQTPGQGLQFLFEYFSETQRNKGNFPGRFSGRQFSNSRSEMNVSTLELGDSALYLCASSLEGREDGCTFGSGTRLTVV.

This clonotype came up many times. V usage is TRBV19 and J usage is TRBJ2-5; 13 nucleotides line up with TRBD2. Germline V CDR1 and CDR2: LNHDA, SQIVND (reference sequence). The CDR3 is made up of 16 amino acids. V lost 4 bases, J lost 5 bases, and 7 bases stayed unmatched. The CDR3 region has the DNA TGTGCCAGTAGTACCGGACTAGCGGGAGTTAGGGAGACCCAGTACTTC. Protein sequence: CASSTGLAGVRETQYF.

The rearrangement uses TRBV2 and TRBJ1-1, with a possible D match to TRBD1 (6 bases). Germline loops: CDR1 SNHLY, CDR2 FYNNEI. This CDR3 is built from 14 residues. Trimming removed 4 bases at V and 3 bases at J, with 12 bases between. The CDR3 sequence: CASSVGAADTEAFF. Here the CDR3 DNA reads TGTGCCAGCAGTGTGGGGGCAGCGGACACTGAAGCTTTCTTT.

In this sample, this clonotype turned up a few times. CDR3 amino acids: CASSFVGDRGNEQFF. Written as DNA, the CDR3 is TGTGCCAGCAGTTTTGTTGGTGACAGGGGCAATGAGCAGTTCTTC. The rearrangement uses TRBV27 and TRBJ2-1; TRBD1 aligns across 8 bases. Germline V CDR1 and CDR2: MNHEY, SMNVEV (reference sequence). V was clipped by 3 bases and J by 6 bases; unmatched bases: 7. The CDR3 is made up of 15 amino acids.

This clonotype was seen a few times. This chain joins TRBV12-3 or TRBV12-4 and TRBJ2-5; no clear D gene. V was pared by 8 bases and J by 5 bases, with 9 bases between. CDR3 length: 11 amino acids. As DNA, the CDR3 is TGTGCCAGCGGGAAGGAGGAGACCCAGTACTTC. It specifies CASGKEETQYF.

The chain joins TRBV20-1 to TRBJ2-7; 8 bases fit TRBD1. Unmatched junction bases numbered 9, after V lost 5 bases and J lost 3 bases. The CDR3 has 14 amino acids. The V gene's germline CDR1 is DFQATT and CDR2 SNEGSKA (reference sequence). The CDR3 sequence: CSAPGQGDIYEQYF. In nucleotides, the CDR3 is TGCAGTGCTCCTGGACAGGGAGACATCTACGAGCAGTACTTC.

V gene TRBV6-1 combines with J gene TRBJ1-5; the match to TRBD1 covers 8 bases. The ends lost 7 bases at V and 0 bases at J; junction bases unmatched: 8. The CDR3 contains 16 residues. Germline V gene sequence: CDR1 MNHNS, CDR2 SASEGT. CDR3 nucleotides: TGTGCCAGCAAAGACAGGGGACCCTATAGCAATCAGCCCCAGCATTTT. Protein product: CASKDRGPYSNQPQHF.

This clonotype showed up just a few times. This chain joins TRBV7-3 and TRBJ2-3; TRBD1 might be the D (6 bases). The ends were cut back, 4 bases at V and 4 bases at J, with 12 bases in the middle. Germline CDR1 reads SGHTA; CDR2 reads FQGTGA. This CDR3 spans 14 amino acids. CDR3 protein: CASSSGVAADTQYF. For the CDR3, the DNA is TGTGCCAGCAGCTCAGGGGTCGCGGCAGATACGCAGTATTTT.

This clonotype was detected only a few times. This sequence joins TRBV29-1 and TRBJ2-1; 7 bases fit TRBD1. The CDR3 loop spans 13 amino acids. Germline loops: CDR1 SQVTM, CDR2 ANQGSEA. Losses at the gene ends were 4 bases for V and 8 bases for J; bases not matched to a gene: 8. The CDR3 protein is CSVVRDRGDEQFF. The CDR3 region has the DNA TGCAGCGTTGTTAGGGACAGAGGAGATGAGCAGTTCTTC.